The 29 T cell receptor beta chains presented below share a single source sample, sequenced in a study of blood T cell repertoires in COVID-19. Profiled with immunoSEQ multiplex PCR; TCRdb holds only in-frame clones, not every one. The top ten clones hold roughly 1.9% of a sample with 100,000 or so clones, just over 90% of them seen once. The specimen sequenced was peripheral blood. These receptors were taken from a man in his forties or fifties with active COVID-19.

V gene TRBV5-1 combines with J gene TRBJ2-2; 15 bases agree with TRBD2. CDR1 and CDR2 from the germline V gene are SGHRS and YFSETQ. V was pared by 4 bases and J by 8 bases, with 6 bases of the junction left unmatched. This CDR3 has 16 amino acids. CDR3 residues: CASSPGTSGGLGELFF. DNA of the CDR3: TGCGCCAGCAGCCCCGGGACTAGCGGGGGGCTGGGGGAGCTGTTTTTT.

The J gene is TRBJ2-3, the V gene TRBV10-1; TRBD1 might be the D (6 bases). Trimming removed 2 bases at V and 2 bases at J, with 17 bases between. The CDR3 consists of 17 residues. In germline, CDR1 is WNHNN, CDR2 SYGVQD (reference sequence). The CDR3 protein is CASSERKGVGDTDTQYF. The CDR3 DNA follows: TGCGCCAGCAGTGAGAGGAAGGGGGTAGGGGACACAGATACGCAGTATTTT.

The rearrangement links TRBV5-1 to TRBJ1-2; a weak D match, TRBD1 (5 bases). The germline gives CDR1 SGHRS, CDR2 YFSETQ. The CDR3 is 13 residues long. V was clipped by 5 bases and J by 4 bases, with 12 bases between them. The CDR3 sequence: CASSWGQGYGYTF. CDR3 nucleotide sequence: TGCGCCAGCAGTTGGGGTCAGGGCTATGGCTACACCTTC.

Here the CDR3 reads CASSLENRDMETQYF. In nucleotides, the CDR3 is TGTGCCAGCAGCTTAGAAAACAGGGATATGGAGACCCAGTACTTC. The V call is TRBV7-8, the J call TRBJ2-5; possibly TRBD1 for D (6 bases). The V gene lost 1 base and the J gene lost 5 bases, with 14 bases spanning the gap. The CDR3 has 15 residues. Germline CDR1 and CDR2: SGHVS and FQNEAQ. Full variable domain (outside the CDR3, taken from reference TRBV7-8 and TRBJ2-5): GAGVSQSPRYKVAKRGQDVALRCDPISGHVSLFWYQQALGQGPEFLTYFQNEAQLDKSGLPSDRFFAERPEGSVSTLKIQRTQQEDSAVYLCASSLENRDMETQYFGPGTRLLVL.

The chain joins TRBV29-1 to TRBJ1-5; 11 bases match TRBD1. J gave up 10 bases and V 6 bases, and 8 bases lay outside the gene matches. The CDR3 is made up of 13 amino acids. The V gene's germline CDR1 is SQVTM and CDR2 ANQGSEA. The CDR3 DNA sequence: TGCAGCGTGACCGGGACAGGGGGTTATCCCCAGCATTTT. As protein: CSVTGTGGYPQHF. Looking up the rest from reference TRBV29-1 and TRBJ1-5 gives the full variable domain: SAVISQKPSRDICQRGTSLTIQCQVDSQVTMMFWYRQQPGQSLTLIATANQGSEATYESGFVIDKFPISRPNLTFSTLTVSNMSPEDSSIYLCSVTGTGGYPQHFGDGTRLSIL.

This chain connects TRBV6-2 or TRBV6-3 to TRBJ2-5; D uncertain. Germline-derived CDR1 and CDR2 are MNHEY and SVGEGT. The CDR3 extends over 16 amino acids. The germline V and J ends were trimmed by 6 bases and 0 bases, with 17 bases remaining between them. CDR3 coding DNA: TGTGCCAGCAGGTACGGCAGTTTTTCGTACCAAGAGACCCAGTACTTC. This translates into CASRYGSFSYQETQYF.

The chain employs TRBV19 and TRBJ1-5, with 8 bases identical to TRBD1. Germline loops: CDR1 LNHDA, CDR2 SQIVND (reference sequence). V shed 0 bases, J shed 2 bases, and the junction held 0 bases outside the gene matches. This CDR3 contains 15 residues. In nucleotides, the CDR3 is TGTGCCAGTAGTATAGAGACAGGGGGCAATCAGCCCCAGCATTTT. Protein sequence: CASSIETGGNQPQHF.

J is TRBJ1-2 and V is TRBV3-1 (or the pseudogene TRBV3-2); no clear D. V was shortened by 2 bases and J by 8 bases, with 15 bases between the two germline ends. Germline CDR1 LGHDT, CDR2 YNNKEL (reference sequence). CDR3 length: 14 residues. CDR3 in DNA: TGTGCCAGCAGCCAATTCTCCGCGGGGTCGGGCTACACCTTC. It encodes CASSQFSAGSGYTF.

The J gene is TRBJ1-2, the V gene TRBV4-2; D remains ambiguous. Trimming removed 6 bases at V and 3 bases at J, with 14 bases between. Germline CDR1 and CDR2: LGHNA and YNFKEQ. CDR3 length equals 14 residues. The CDR3 region is CASSSAEGDYGYTF. For the CDR3, the DNA is TGTGCCAGCAGTTCGGCAGAGGGCGACTATGGCTACACCTTC.

The gene calls are TRBV6-2 or TRBV6-3 and TRBJ2-7; 7 bases are a match to TRBD1. Germline V gene data show CDR1 as MNHEY and CDR2 as SVGEGT. This CDR3 has 14 amino acids. The J segment lost 2 bases and the V segment lost 5 bases, leaving 6 bases of the junction unmatched. The CDR3 sequence is CASSTTGDPYEQYV. CDR3 sequence (DNA): TGTGCCAGCAGTACTACAGGGGACCCCTACGAGCAGTACGTC.

This rearrangement joins TRBV10-2 to TRBJ2-3; 8 nucleotides agree with TRBD2. V was pared by 6 bases and J by 1 base, with 6 bases of the junction left unmatched. The CDR3 is 15 residues long. The germline V gene encodes CDR1 WSHSY and CDR2 SAAADI. Written as DNA, the CDR3 is TGCGCCAGCAGGGGGCTAGCGGGCCGCACAGATACGCAGTATTTT. This codes for CASRGLAGRTDTQYF.

The chain couples TRBV19 to TRBJ1-5; D unclear. CDR1 and CDR2 (germline): LNHDA, SQIVND (reference sequence). CDR3 size: 16 residues. The V and J ends lost 5 bases and 2 bases respectively, with 16 bases between them. CDR3 in amino acids: CASSLLGPRGNQPQHF. DNA for the CDR3: TGTGCCAGTAGTTTACTCGGGCCGCGGGGCAATCAGCCCCAGCATTTT. The full variable domain, with the rest looked up from reference TRBV19 and TRBJ1-5, is DGGITQSPKYLFRKEGQNVTLSCEQNLNHDAMYWYRQDPGQGLRLIYYSQIVNDFQKGDIAEGYSVSREKKESFPLTVTSAQKNPTAFYLCASSLLGPRGNQPQHFGDGTRLSIL.

A single count supports this clone. This chain joins TRBV3-1 (or the pseudogene TRBV3-2) and TRBJ2-1; the match to TRBD2 covers 15 bases. V lost 4 bases and J lost 4; bases outside the gene matches: 8. This CDR3 region has 18 residues. Germline-derived CDR1 and CDR2 are LGHDT and YNNKEL (reference sequence). The CDR3 is CASSPGLAGGYAYNEQFF. The CDR3 nucleotides are TGTGCCAGCAGCCCGGGACTAGCGGGAGGTTACGCGTACAATGAGCAGTTCTTC.

This chain links TRBV29-1 with TRBJ2-3, with a possible D match to TRBD2 (6 bases). Per the germline V gene, CDR1 is SQVTM and CDR2 is ANQGSEA. V was clipped by 1 base and J by 0 bases, with 11 bases between them. The CDR3 is made up of 15 amino acids. The chain's CDR3 is CSVEGTTLSTDTQYF. CDR3 bases: TGCAGCGTTGAAGGGACTACCTTAAGCACAGATACGCAGTATTTT.

This clone was seen once. The genes are TRBV18 and TRBJ2-7, with unresolved D. Trimming pared 2 bases from V and 3 bases from J, leaving 8 bases between. The V gene's germline CDR1 is KGHSH and CDR2 LQKENI. The CDR3 spans 13 residues. As DNA, the CDR3 is TGTGCCAGCTCACCATTACGGTTCTACGAGCAGTACGTC. It encodes CASSPLRFYEQYV.

The V gene is TRBV5-6, the J gene TRBJ2-3; D call uncertain. V lost 0 bases and J lost 2, with 7 bases in between. This CDR3 has 14 amino acids. Germline CDR1 SGHDT, CDR2 YYEEEE. CDR3 in amino acids: CASSLEPDTDTQYF. CDR3 sequence (DNA): TGTGCCAGCAGCTTGGAGCCTGACACAGATACGCAGTATTTT.

For the CDR3, the DNA is TGTGCCAGTAGTCCCTGGCAGGGGGGTAATTCACCCCTCCACTTT. It translates to CASSPWQGGNSPLHF. This chain links TRBV19 with TRBJ1-6, with TRBD1 identical over 7 bases. Germline-derived CDR1 and CDR2 are LNHDA and SQIVND (reference sequence). The CDR3 loop spans 15 amino acids. Trimming at V came to 5 bases and at J to 6 bases, leaving 7 bases not matched to a gene.

The CDR3 nucleotides are TGCGCCAGCAGCTTGGTCGAGGGCTCGAAGACCCAGTACTTC. It translates to CASSLVEGSKTQYF. The chain couples TRBV5-1 to TRBJ2-5; the D gene is possibly TRBD2 (5 bases). Germline V gene data show CDR1 as SGHRS and CDR2 as YFSETQ. The CDR3 loop spans 14 amino acids. V gave up 0 bases and J gave up 6 bases, with 12 bases separating them.

The chain is built from TRBV27 and TRBJ2-5; D uncertain. V dropped 3 bases and J dropped 5 bases, with 22 bases sitting between them. The CDR3 is made up of 17 amino acids. Germline CDR1 and CDR2: MNHEY and SMNVEV (reference sequence). CDR3 sequence: CASSFLAVGNMRETQYF. CDR3 DNA sequence: TGTGCCAGCAGTTTCTTGGCAGTGGGTAACATGAGGGAGACCCAGTACTTC.

The rearrangement links TRBV24-1 to TRBJ2-5; D may be TRBD1 (5 bases). CDR1 KGHDR and CDR2 SFDVKD come from the germline V gene. CDR3 length equals 13 residues. V was trimmed by 3 bases and J by 2 bases, leaving 6 bases between them. CDR3 region: CATSDGAQETQYF. CDR3 sequence (DNA): TGTGCCACCAGTGATGGGGCACAAGAGACCCAGTACTTC.

The chain combines TRBV18 with TRBJ1-6; 7 bases align to TRBD1. V lost 2 bases to trimming and J lost 7 bases; unmatched junction nucleotides: 8. CDR3 length: 16 residues. Per germline, CDR1 KGHSH and CDR2 LQKENI. The CDR3 bases are TGTGCCAGCTCACCATTAGAGGGGGCCGGGAATTCACCCCTCCACTTT. This sequence encodes CASSPLEGAGNSPLHF.

This sequence joins TRBV4-1 and TRBJ2-7; perhaps TRBD2 as D (6 bases). Deletions cut 0 bases from V and 1 base from J, with 10 bases between. Germline assignment: CDR1 MGHRA and CDR2 YSYEKL. This CDR3 is built from 15 residues. This CDR3 is CASSQEKGGSYEQYF. For the CDR3, the DNA is TGCGCCAGCAGCCAAGAAAAGGGAGGATCCTACGAGCAGTACTTC.

The sample holds one count of this clone. The chain uses TRBV7-9 and TRBJ2-2; D gene uncertain. V shed 0 bases and J shed 0 bases, with 14 bases lying between them. Germline lookup yields CDR1 SEHNR and CDR2 FQNEAQ (reference sequence). The CDR3 consists of 18 residues. Here the CDR3 reads CASSLAPPRLSNTGELFF. In nucleotides, the CDR3 is TGTGCCAGCAGCTTAGCGCCTCCCCGGTTGTCGAACACCGGGGAGCTGTTTTTT.

The chain joins TRBV5-6 to TRBJ2-3, with 8 bases that match TRBD1. The V gene end was trimmed by 3 bases and the J gene end by 1 base; junction bases not matched to a gene: 1. This CDR3 is built from 14 residues. CDR1 and CDR2 (germline): SGHDT, YYEEEE. The CDR3 DNA reads TGTGCCAGCAGCTGGGGACAGGGCACAGATACGCAGTATTTT. It yields the protein CASSWGQGTDTQYF.

The chain uses TRBV7-8 and TRBJ2-4, with D possibly TRBD1 on 6 matching bases. Per the germline V gene, CDR1 is SGHVS and CDR2 is FQNEAQ. With 1 base removed from V and 9 bases from J, the gap between germline ends came to 13 bases. This CDR3 has 14 residues. DNA for the CDR3: TGTGCCAGCAGCTTAGAGGGGGTACGGGGCATTCAGTACTTC. Translation: CASSLEGVRGIQYF.

This chain connects TRBV5-8 to TRBJ2-1; D ambiguous. With 2 bases removed from V and 0 bases from J, the gap between germline ends came to 6 bases. The CDR3 runs 14 residues. CDR1 SGHTS and CDR2 YDEGEE come from the germline V gene. For the CDR3, the DNA is TGTGCCAGCAGCTTTCAGGTCTCCTACAATGAGCAGTTCTTC. This sequence encodes CASSFQVSYNEQFF.

The chain couples TRBV18 to TRBJ1-2, with TRBD1 matching over 7 bases. CDR1 and CDR2 from the germline V gene are KGHSH and LQKENI. With V trimmed by 2 bases and J by 6 bases, 12 bases remained unmatched. The CDR3 runs to 16 residues. The CDR3 DNA is TGTGCCAGCTCACCAAGTCTGGAGGGGGCGGGACATGGCTACACCTTC. Translation gives CASSPSLEGAGHGYTF.

The chain couples TRBV19 to TRBJ1-6; 7 bases agree with TRBD1. Germline V gives CDR1 LNHDA, CDR2 SQIVND (reference sequence). V was clipped by 4 bases and J by 7 bases; unmatched bases: 7. The CDR3 runs to 15 residues. CDR3: CASSRGEGANSPLHF. The CDR3 DNA sequence: TGTGCCAGTAGTAGGGGAGAGGGGGCGAATTCACCCCTCCACTTT.

This chain connects TRBV19 to TRBJ1-3; D not certain. V gave up 3 bases and J gave up 0 bases, with 12 bases separating them. Germline V CDR1 and CDR2: LNHDA, SQIVND (reference sequence). The CDR3 has 16 residues. The chain's CDR3 is CASSIPWQISGNTIYF. CDR3 nucleotide sequence: TGTGCCAGTAGTATCCCCTGGCAGATCTCTGGAAACACCATATATTTT.